These T cell receptor beta chains were read from a single sample in a study of T cells in tumors and immune-related adverse events. Data came from immunoSEQ multiplex PCR; TCRdb stores just in-frame clones and leaves some out. The table includes more than 7,000 clones, roughly 92% detected once. The sequenced sample was lymph node tissue, obtained from a patient treated with anti-PD-1 therapy. The receptors stem from a female donor with metastatic renal cell carcinoma. Each CDR3 is given with its conserved first and last residue. The order of the fields is J gene, CDR3 length, clone size, V gene, D gene, CDR3 protein, CDR3 DNA. D genes are given only for firm matches. Rows give clone size only sometimes, using once, few, many, or a class for an expanded clone.

J: TRBJ2-3
length: 14
size: NA
V: TRBV11-3
D: NA
CDR3: CASTRQISTDTQYF
DNA: TGTGCCAGCACCAGACAGATCAGCACAGATACGCAGTATTTT

J: TRBJ2-7
length: 15
size: NA
V: TRBV29-1
D: TRBD2
CDR3: CSVEDPAGGPYEQYF
DNA: TGCAGCGTTGAAGACCCAGCGGGGGGTCCCTACGAGCAGTACTTC

J: TRBJ2-5
length: 13
size: once
V: TRBV28
D: TRBD1
CDR3: CASSRTGQETQYF
DNA: TGTGCCAGCAGTCGGACAGGGCAAGAGACCCAGTACTTC

J: TRBJ2-6
length: 16
size: NA
V: TRBV4-3
D: NA
CDR3: CASSQDDSSGANVLTF
DNA: TGCGCCAGCAGCCAAGATGACAGCTCTGGGGCCAACGTCCTGACTTTC

J: TRBJ2-2
length: 19
size: NA
V: TRBV11-3
D: TRBD1
CDR3: CASSLDYSRTGDNTGELFF
DNA: TGTGCCAGCAGCTTGGATTACTCCAGGACAGGGGACAACACCGGGGAGCTGTTTTTT

J: TRBJ2-7
length: 14
size: NA
V: TRBV5-1
D: TRBD1
CDR3: CASSSGTGTYEQYF
DNA: TGCGCCAGCAGCTCCGGGACAGGGACCTACGAGCAGTACTTC

J: TRBJ1-6
length: 15
size: NA
V: TRBV1
D: NA
CDR3: CTSSQGRKRHSPLHF
DNA: TGCACCAGCAGCCAAGGACGGAAGAGGCATTCACCCCTCCACTTT

J: TRBJ2-6
length: 15
size: NA
V: TRBV10-3
D: NA
CDR3: CAISEADSGANVLTF
DNA: TGTGCCATCAGTGAGGCGGACTCTGGGGCCAACGTCCTGACTTTC

J: TRBJ1-2
length: 15
size: NA
V: TRBV6-1
D: NA
CDR3: CASSPRRDVNYGYTF
DNA: TGTGCCAGCAGCCCCAGGAGAGATGTTAACTATGGCTACACCTTC

J: TRBJ1-2
length: 14
size: NA
V: TRBV7-9
D: NA
CDR3: CASSRERTNYGYTF
DNA: TGTGCCAGCAGCAGAGAGCGGACTAACTATGGCTACACCTTC

J: TRBJ2-1
length: 16
size: NA
V: TRBV15
D: TRBD2
CDR3: CATSRDYGGRYNEQFF
DNA: TGTGCCACCAGCAGAGATTATGGCGGGAGGTACAATGAGCAGTTCTTC

J: TRBJ2-1
length: 13
size: NA
V: TRBV6-5
D: NA
CDR3: CASSLGLFNEQFF
DNA: TGTGCCAGCAGTTTAGGACTCTTCAATGAGCAGTTCTTC

J: TRBJ1-4
length: 16
size: NA
V: TRBV5-1
D: TRBD1
CDR3: CASSLGDRYKNEKLFF
DNA: TGCGCCAGCAGCTTGGGGGACAGATACAAAAATGAAAAACTGTTTTTT

J: TRBJ2-5
length: 15
size: NA
V: TRBV7-6
D: TRBD2
CDR3: CASSLSSSGQETQYF
DNA: TGTGCCAGCAGCTTATCCTCTAGCGGCCAAGAGACCCAGTACTTC

J: TRBJ2-7
length: 14
size: NA
V: TRBV7-2
D: NA
CDR3: CASSLASGTYEQYF
DNA: TGTGCCAGCAGCTTAGCTAGCGGAACCTACGAGCAGTACTTC

J: TRBJ2-3
length: 14
size: NA
V: TRBV18
D: NA
CDR3: CASSQGHFTDTQYF
DNA: TGTGCCAGCTCACAGGGACACTTCACAGATACGCAGTATTTT

J: TRBJ2-4
length: 17
size: NA
V: TRBV11-2
D: NA
CDR3: CASSLDQSPVAKNIQYF
DNA: TGTGCCAGCAGCTTAGATCAGTCGCCCGTAGCCAAAAACATTCAGTACTTC

J: TRBJ1-5
length: 18
size: NA
V: TRBV5-6
D: NA
CDR3: CASSLVALHGGGNQPQHF
DNA: TGTGCCAGCAGCTTGGTGGCTTTGCATGGGGGTGGCAATCAGCCCCAGCATTTT

J: TRBJ1-1
length: 15
size: NA
V: TRBV19
D: NA
CDR3: CASSDYRIMNTEAFF
DNA: TGTGCCAGTAGTGACTACAGAATCATGAACACTGAAGCTTTCTTT

J: TRBJ2-7
length: 15
size: NA
V: TRBV6-5
D: NA
CDR3: CASSYSGLQTYEQYF
DNA: TGTGCCAGCAGTTACTCGGGGCTACAAACCTACGAGCAGTACTTC

J: TRBJ2-1
length: 16
size: NA
V: TRBV5-1
D: NA
CDR3: CASSLESGSSYNEQFF
DNA: TGCGCCAGCAGCTTGGAAAGCGGAAGCTCCTACAATGAGCAGTTCTTC

J: TRBJ1-2
length: 14
size: NA
V: TRBV6-5
D: NA
CDR3: CASTRRGYAYGYTF
DNA: TGTGCCAGCACTCGCAGGGGCTATGCCTATGGCTACACCTTC

J: TRBJ1-5
length: 15
size: NA
V: TRBV15
D: TRBD1
CDR3: CATSRNPTGGLPQHF
DNA: TGTGCCACCAGCAGAAATCCTACAGGGGGGCTGCCCCAGCATTTT

J: TRBJ2-7
length: 16
size: NA
V: TRBV11-3
D: TRBD2
CDR3: CASSLGASGRSYEQYF
DNA: TGTGCCAGCAGCTTAGGGGCTAGCGGGAGGTCCTACGAGCAGTACTTC

J: TRBJ1-1
length: 13
size: NA
V: TRBV5-1
D: NA
CDR3: CASSDQGNTEAFF
DNA: TGCGCCAGCAGCGACCAGGGCAACACTGAAGCTTTCTTT

J: TRBJ2-7
length: 15
size: once
V: TRBV5-8
D: NA
CDR3: CASSLEGVASYEQYF
DNA: TGTGCCAGCAGCTTGGAAGGAGTAGCGTCCTACGAGCAGTACTTC

J: TRBJ2-2
length: 16
size: NA
V: TRBV5-1
D: NA
CDR3: CASSLAGTANTGELFF
DNA: TGCGCCAGCAGCTTGGCCGGAACAGCGAACACCGGGGAGCTGTTTTTT

J: TRBJ2-5
length: 13
size: NA
V: TRBV5-1
D: NA
CDR3: CASSGGQKETQYF
DNA: TGCGCCAGCAGTGGTGGACAGAAAGAGACCCAGTACTTC

J: TRBJ2-5
length: 12
size: once
V: TRBV5-1
D: NA
CDR3: CASSENQETQYF
DNA: TGCGCCAGCAGCGAGAACCAAGAGACCCAGTACTTC

J: TRBJ1-1
length: 15
size: NA
V: TRBV19
D: TRBD1
CDR3: CASSPDRRQGKGAFF
DNA: TGTGCCAGTAGTCCAGACCGGAGACAGGGGAAGGGGGCTTTCTTT

J: TRBJ1-6
length: 14
size: NA
V: TRBV6-1
D: TRBD1
CDR3: CASSGFQGVSPLHF
DNA: TGTGCCAGCAGTGGGTTCCAGGGGGTATCACCCCTCCACTTT

J: TRBJ2-1
length: 11
size: NA
V: TRBV2
D: NA
CDR3: CASLGGGEQFF
DNA: TGTGCCAGCCTAGGGGGTGGTGAGCAGTTCTTC

J: TRBJ2-1
length: 15
size: NA
V: TRBV5-1
D: NA
CDR3: CASSFDPGALDEQFF
DNA: TGCGCCAGCAGCTTTGATCCCGGGGCGCTGGATGAGCAGTTCTTC

J: TRBJ2-7
length: 13
size: NA
V: TRBV7-2
D: NA
CDR3: CASSLAYRTEQYF
DNA: TGTGCCAGCAGCTTAGCTTACAGAACCGAGCAGTACTTC

J: TRBJ2-2
length: 14
size: NA
V: TRBV27
D: NA
CDR3: CASSLKGYTGELFF
DNA: TGTGCCAGCAGTTTAAAGGGCTACACCGGGGAGCTGTTTTTT

J: TRBJ1-2
length: 16
size: NA
V: TRBV4-1
D: TRBD1
CDR3: CASSQPRTGGNYGYTF
DNA: TGCGCCAGCAGCCAGCCCCGGACAGGGGGGAACTATGGCTACACCTTC

J: TRBJ2-5
length: 12
size: NA
V: TRBV28
D: NA
CDR3: CASSWVGETQYF
DNA: TGTGCCAGCAGTTGGGTGGGAGAGACCCAGTACTTC

J: TRBJ1-2
length: 14
size: NA
V: TRBV6-4
D: NA
CDR3: CASRPDGQGGGYTF
DNA: TGTGCCAGCAGACCAGATGGGCAGGGTGGCGGCTACACCTTC

J: TRBJ2-7
length: 14
size: NA
V: TRBV11-3
D: TRBD1
CDR3: CASSSPGQWNEQYF
DNA: TGTGCCAGCAGCTCACCGGGACAGTGGAACGAGCAGTACTTC

J: TRBJ2-1
length: 13
size: few
V: TRBV18
D: TRBD2
CDR3: CASSPPTSDEQFF
DNA: TGTGCCAGCTCACCACCGACTAGCGACGAGCAGTTCTTC

J: TRBJ2-1
length: 15
size: once
V: TRBV21-1
D: NA
CDR3: CASSKERGHYNEQFF
DNA: TGTGCCAGCAGCAAGGAAAGGGGTCACTACAATGAGCAGTTCTTC

J: TRBJ2-5
length: 12
size: NA
V: TRBV2
D: TRBD2
CDR3: CASRAGGETQYF
DNA: TGTGCCAGCAGAGCGGGAGGCGAGACCCAGTACTTC

J: TRBJ1-1
length: 15
size: NA
V: TRBV11-2
D: TRBD1
CDR3: CASSFLGQRDTEAFF
DNA: TGTGCCAGCAGCTTCTTGGGACAGAGAGACACTGAAGCTTTCTTT

J: TRBJ1-3
length: 15
size: NA
V: TRBV15
D: NA
CDR3: CATSTREGPGNTIYF
DNA: TGTGCCACCAGCACCAGGGAGGGACCTGGAAACACCATATATTTT

J: TRBJ2-1
length: 13
size: NA
V: TRBV18
D: TRBD2
CDR3: CASSLGTRNEQFF
DNA: TGTGCCAGCTCACTCGGGACTAGGAATGAGCAGTTCTTC

J: TRBJ1-2
length: 10
size: NA
V: TRBV20-1
D: TRBD1
CDR3: CSAYRGGYTF
DNA: TGCAGTGCTTACAGGGGCGGCTACACCTTC

J: TRBJ2-1
length: 16
size: NA
V: TRBV13
D: TRBD1
CDR3: CASRPTTGSSYNEQFF
DNA: TGTGCCAGCAGACCAACGACAGGGAGCTCCTACAATGAGCAGTTCTTC

J: TRBJ2-7
length: 12
size: NA
V: TRBV7-6
D: NA
CDR3: CASSLVRDEQYF
DNA: TGTGCCAGCAGCTTAGTCAGGGACGAGCAGTACTTC

J: TRBJ1-1
length: 15
size: NA
V: TRBV5-1
D: TRBD1
CDR3: CASSPGQGTSTEAFF
DNA: TGCGCCAGCAGCCCGGGACAGGGTACGAGCACTGAAGCTTTCTTT

J: TRBJ1-4
length: 15
size: NA
V: TRBV4-2
D: NA
CDR3: CASSPQKDIREKLFF
DNA: TGTGCCAGCAGCCCGCAAAAAGATATAAGGGAAAAACTGTTTTTT

J: TRBJ2-5
length: 14
size: NA
V: TRBV7-7
D: NA
CDR3: CASSPTRSQETQYF
DNA: TGTGCTAGCAGCCCTACTAGGTCACAAGAGACCCAGTACTTC

J: TRBJ2-7
length: 16
size: NA
V: TRBV4-2
D: TRBD2
CDR3: CASSQVPGGTSYEQYF
DNA: TGTGCCAGCAGCCAAGTTCCGGGGGGTACCTCCTACGAGCAGTACTTC

J: TRBJ1-2
length: 15
size: NA
V: TRBV7-6
D: TRBD1
CDR3: CASSSRTGYRDGYTF
DNA: TGTGCCAGCAGCTCGAGGACAGGGTATCGTGATGGCTACACCTTC